The 8 T cell receptor beta chains below were found in one sample sequenced in a study of T cells after yellow fever vaccination. TCRdb processed the 5' RACE reads anew with MiXCR; each CDR3 protein has one entry. The sample has around 300,000 distinct CDR3 sequences, about an eighth seen once. The input for sequencing was CD4+ T cells sorted from PBMCs, taken 45 days after the yellow fever booster vaccination. These receptors were obtained from a man aged 25-40 years who received the YFV17D yellow fever vaccine.

This clonotype was observed a few times. This chain links TRBV7-8 with TRBJ2-5; either TRBD1 or TRBD2 may fit D (5 bases each). Germline CDR1 and CDR2: SGHVS and FQNEAQ. Trimming left V 5 bases short and J 9 bases short, with 22 bases between. This CDR3 is built from 15 residues. The CDR3 sequence is CASSPREGALVPQYF. In DNA, the CDR3 is TGTGCCAGCAGCCCCCGGGAAGGGGCCCTCGTGCCCCAGTACTTC.

Only a few counts were recorded for this clonotype. For the CDR3, the DNA is TGCAGTGCTCCCGACCCGACTAGCGGCCAAGAGACCCAGTACTTC. This gives the protein CSAPDPTSGQETQYF. The chain joins TRBV20-1 to TRBJ2-5; 9 nucleotides agree with TRBD2. In germline, CDR1 is DFQATT, CDR2 SNEGSKA (reference sequence). Germline trimming cut 5 bases from V and 1 base from J; bases unmatched to any gene: 8. CDR3 length: 15 amino acids.

Of note for this clonotype: With a much larger clone just one base away, this may be a read error. This rearrangement joins TRBV11-2 to TRBJ2-2; D may be TRBD1 or TRBD2 (5 bases each). The CDR3 covers 13 residues. Germline V gene data show CDR1 as SGHAT and CDR2 as FQNNGV. The CDR3 reads CASSLGGTGEMFF. The CDR3 nucleotides read TGTGCCAGCAGCTTAGGGGGCACCGGGGAGATGTTTTTT.

The genes are TRBV7-2 and TRBJ2-7; 8 bases align to TRBD1. Germline assignment: CDR1 SGHTA and CDR2 FQGNSA. Germline trimming cut 4 bases from V and 6 bases from J; bases unmatched to any gene: 5. The CDR3 is 13 amino acids. The CDR3 coding sequence is TGTGCCAGCAGCTCGGGACAGGTAGTCGAGCAGTACTTC. Translation: CASSSGQVVEQYF. Combining the CDR3 with reference TRBV7-2 and TRBJ2-7 gives the whole variable domain GAGVSQSPSNKVTEKGKDVELRCDPISGHTALYWYRQSLGQGLEFLIYFQGNSAPDKSGLPSDRFSAERTGGSVSTLTIQRTQQEDSAVYLCASSSGQVVEQYFGPGTRLTVT.

The V call is TRBV12-3 or TRBV12-4, the J call TRBJ2-3; TRBD2 agrees at 11 bases. The ends lost 5 bases at V and 2 bases at J; junction bases unmatched: 9. This CDR3 contains 17 residues. The CDR3 sequence is CASSPRVAGGLTDTQYF. Here the CDR3 DNA reads TGTGCCAGCAGTCCCCGGGTAGCGGGAGGGCTCACAGATACGCAGTATTTT.

Only a few counts were recorded for this clonotype. The chain combines TRBV20-1 with TRBJ2-7; D unclear. CDR1 DFQATT and CDR2 SNEGSKA come from the germline V gene (reference sequence). V lost 2 bases and J lost 3, with 2 bases in between. The CDR3 has 10 amino acids. As DNA, the CDR3 is TGCAGTGCTAGAATCTACGAGCAGTACTTC. It specifies CSARIYEQYF.

This clonotype appeared a few times. The chain carries TRBV10-3 and TRBJ2-3, with D perhaps matching TRBD1 or TRBD2 (5 bases each). The CDR3 covers 16 residues. Germline V gene sequence: CDR1 ENHRY, CDR2 SYGVKD. V lost 3 bases and J lost 1, with 14 bases in between. DNA of the CDR3: TGTGCCATCAGTGATTCCCTCCGGGACCGCACAGATACGCAGTATTTT. Translation: CAISDSLRDRTDTQYF.

Only a few counts were recorded for this clonotype. This chain links TRBV20-1 with TRBJ2-1; D unresolved. Germline-derived CDR1 and CDR2 are DFQATT and SNEGSKA (reference sequence). The CDR3 contains 13 residues. Trimming removed 0 bases at V and 14 bases at J, with 17 bases between. CDR3 DNA sequence: TGCAGTGCTAGAGAGTTTACCGGGTATGGTGAGTTCTTC. Translation: CSAREFTGYGEFF.